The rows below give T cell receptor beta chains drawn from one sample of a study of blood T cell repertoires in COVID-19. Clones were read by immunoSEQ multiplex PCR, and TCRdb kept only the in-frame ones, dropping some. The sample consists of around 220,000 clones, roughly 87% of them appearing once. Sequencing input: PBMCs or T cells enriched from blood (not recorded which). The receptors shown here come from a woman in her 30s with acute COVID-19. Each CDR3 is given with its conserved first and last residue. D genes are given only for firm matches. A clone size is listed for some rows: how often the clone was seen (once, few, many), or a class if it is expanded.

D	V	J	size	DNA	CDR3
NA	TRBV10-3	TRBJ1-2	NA	TGTGCCATCAGTACACAGGGTTGGTATGGCTACACCTTC	CAISTQGWYGYTF
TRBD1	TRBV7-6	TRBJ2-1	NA	TGTGCCAGCAGATCAGGACAGGGTTCGAGTGAGCAGTTCTTC	CASRSGQGSSEQFF
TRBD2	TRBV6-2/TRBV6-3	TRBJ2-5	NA	TGTGCCAGCAGTCGGACTAGCGGGAGGAGGGAGACCCAGTACTTC	CASSRTSGRRETQYF
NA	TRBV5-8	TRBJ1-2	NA	TGTGCCAGCAGCTTGGGATACCCACGGGTTAACTATGGCTACACCTTC	CASSLGYPRVNYGYTF
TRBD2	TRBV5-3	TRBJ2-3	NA	TGTGCCAGAAGCTTCCGACTAGCGGGGGGGCGGTCGGTAACAGATACGCAGTATTTT	CARSFRLAGGRSVTDTQYF
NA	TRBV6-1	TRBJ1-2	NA	TGTGCCAGCAGTGAATCTATTTCCTATGGCTACACCTTC	CASSESISYGYTF
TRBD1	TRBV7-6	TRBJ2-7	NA	TGTGCCAGCAGCCGGGGACAGGACTACGAGCAGTACTTC	CASSRGQDYEQYF
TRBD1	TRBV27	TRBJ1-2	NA	TGTGCCAGCAGCTACAGGGGAGACGGTTATGGCTACACCTTC	CASSYRGDGYGYTF
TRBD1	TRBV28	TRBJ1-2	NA	TGTGCCAGCAGTTCTCCCGGACAGGGGACCTATGGCTACACCTTC	CASSSPGQGTYGYTF
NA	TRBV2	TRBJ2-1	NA	TGTGCCAGCACAGGCGACAGCCCCAGCTCCTACAATGAGCAGTTCTTC	CASTGDSPSSYNEQFF
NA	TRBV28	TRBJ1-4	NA	TGTGCCAGCAGTGAAACAGGGCCAACTAATGAAAAACTGTTTTTT	CASSETGPTNEKLFF
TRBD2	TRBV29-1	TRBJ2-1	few	TGCAGCGTTGCTGGGACTAGCGGGGGGCCAGTCTCCTACAATGAGCAGTTCTTC	CSVAGTSGGPVSYNEQFF
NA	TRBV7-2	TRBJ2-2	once	TGTGCCAGCAGCTTAGTAGGGACAACGAACACCGGGGAGCTGTTTTTT	CASSLVGTTNTGELFF
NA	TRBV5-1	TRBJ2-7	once	TGCGCCAGCAGCTTACCGGGTCAAAACTACGAGCAGTACTTC	CASSLPGQNYEQYF
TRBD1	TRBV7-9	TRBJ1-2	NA	TGTGCCAGCAGCTTTCCTTTCCGACAGGGGGCCTCTGGCTACACCTTC	CASSFPFRQGASGYTF
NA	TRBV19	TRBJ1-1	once	TGTGCCAGTAGTACCCAGTCCCACACTGAAGCTTTCTTT	CASSTQSHTEAFF
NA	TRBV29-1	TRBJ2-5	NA	TGCAGCCTACTACAGGGCGGGGAGACCCAGTACTTC	CSLLQGGETQYF
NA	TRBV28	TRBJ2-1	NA	TGTGCCAGCAGTTTACCCAGGACTCCGCGCTCCTACAATGAGCAGTTCTTC	CASSLPRTPRSYNEQFF
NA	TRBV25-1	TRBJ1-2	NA	TGTGCCAGCAAGCTCGGAGGGGGCTACACCTTC	CASKLGGGYTF
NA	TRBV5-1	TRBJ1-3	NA	TGCGCCAGCAGCTTGTGGGGGGAACCTGGAAACACCATATATTTT	CASSLWGEPGNTIYF
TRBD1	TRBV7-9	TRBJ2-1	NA	TGTGCCAGCAGGTTTAAAGGGGGCCAAACCTACAATGAGCAGTTCTTC	CASRFKGGQTYNEQFF
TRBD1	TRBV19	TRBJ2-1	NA	TGTGCCAGTAGTAACCCGGTAGGTGGGACAGTGTACAATGAGCAGTTCTTC	CASSNPVGGTVYNEQFF
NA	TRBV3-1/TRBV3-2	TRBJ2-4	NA	TGTGCCAGCAGCCAAGGCCGCGGGGTCCGGGGCATTCAGTACTTC	CASSQGRGVRGIQYF
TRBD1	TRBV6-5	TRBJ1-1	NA	TGTGCCAGCACCGACAGGGGGCAAGGCACTGAAGCTTTCTTT	CASTDRGQGTEAFF
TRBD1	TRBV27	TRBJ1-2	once	TGTGCCAGTGGGAGACAGGGTGGTGGCTACACCTTC	CASGRQGGGYTF
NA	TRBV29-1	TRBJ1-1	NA	TGCAGCGTTGATAAGGGGCTGGGCACTGAAGCTTTCTTT	CSVDKGLGTEAFF
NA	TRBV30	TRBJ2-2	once	TGTGCCTGGAAGGGGTCCGGTACCGGGGAGCTGTTTTTT	CAWKGSGTGELFF
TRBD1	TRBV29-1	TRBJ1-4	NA	TGCAGCGTGGGACAGAGTAATGAAAAACTGTTTTTT	CSVGQSNEKLFF
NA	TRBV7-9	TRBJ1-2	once	TGTGCCAGCAGCTTAGAAGGCAGGGTAGAAGGCTACACCTTC	CASSLEGRVEGYTF
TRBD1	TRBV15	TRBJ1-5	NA	TGTGCCACCAGCAGACTGACAGGGGATCAGCCCCAGCATTTT	CATSRLTGDQPQHF
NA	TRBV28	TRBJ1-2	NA	TGTGCCAGCAGTTTATATCCTCCCCGGGGGTCCAATGGCTACACCTTC	CASSLYPPRGSNGYTF
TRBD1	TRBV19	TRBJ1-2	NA	TGTGCCAGCAAGGGGTCGAAGGGACAGCTCTATGGCTACACCTTC	CASKGSKGQLYGYTF
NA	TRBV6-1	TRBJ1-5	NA	TGTGCCAGCAGTGCTCTAAACAGCTTCCTGAACAATCAGCCCCAGCATTTT	CASSALNSFLNNQPQHF
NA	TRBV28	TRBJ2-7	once	TGCGCCCACCAGGGGAACTACGAGCAGTACTTC	CAHQGNYEQYF
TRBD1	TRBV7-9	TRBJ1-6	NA	TGTGCCAGCAGCTCCGGGACAGGGAGTTTAAGACCCCTCCACTTT	CASSSGTGSLRPLHF
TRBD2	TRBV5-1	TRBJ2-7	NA	TGCGCCAGCAGCTCGGGACTAGCGGGGACCTACGAGCAGTACTTC	CASSSGLAGTYEQYF
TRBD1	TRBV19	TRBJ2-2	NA	TGTGCCAGTAGTATAGTAGGCCGGACAGGGCCCTCCCCCGGGGAGCTGTTTTTT	CASSIVGRTGPSPGELFF
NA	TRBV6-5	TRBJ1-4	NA	TGTGCCAGCAGTTACGGCGGCGCGGATGAAAAACTGTTTTTT	CASSYGGADEKLFF
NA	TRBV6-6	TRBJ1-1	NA	TGTGCCAGCAGTTTAGAGGACAGAAAGGGGCCTGAAGCTTTCTTT	CASSLEDRKGPEAFF
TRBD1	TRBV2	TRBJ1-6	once	TGTGCCAGCAGTGAAACTACAGGGGCCTATAATTCACCCCTCCACTTT	CASSETTGAYNSPLHF
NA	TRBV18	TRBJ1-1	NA	TGTGCCAGCTCACCGACCCGGGAGCGGATGAACACTGAAGCTTTCTTT	CASSPTRERMNTEAFF
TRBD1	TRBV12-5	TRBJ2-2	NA	TGTGCTAGTCAGGGGGCCATCGGGGAGCTGTTTTTT	CASQGAIGELFF
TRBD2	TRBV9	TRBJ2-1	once	TGTGCCAGCAGCGTAGGGGCTAGCGGGGGGCATGAGCAGTTCTTC	CASSVGASGGHEQFF
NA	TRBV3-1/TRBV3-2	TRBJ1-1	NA	TGTGCCAGCAGCCAAGATCTGTTAGACACTGAAGCTTTCTTT	CASSQDLLDTEAFF
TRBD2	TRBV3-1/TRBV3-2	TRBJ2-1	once	TGTGCCAGCAGCCAGCCCGGACTAGCGAGGAGAAACAATGAGCAGTTCTTC	CASSQPGLARRNNEQFF
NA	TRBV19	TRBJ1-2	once	TGTGCCAGTAGTATTAGAGGCCGTGGCTACACCTTC	CASSIRGRGYTF
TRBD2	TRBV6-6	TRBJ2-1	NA	TGTGCCAGCAGTTACCGGACTAGCGGGAAGTACAATGAGCAGTTCTTC	CASSYRTSGKYNEQFF
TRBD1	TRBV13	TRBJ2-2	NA	TGTGCCAGCAGCTTAGAGGACAGGGCGAACACCGGGGAGCTGTTTTTT	CASSLEDRANTGELFF
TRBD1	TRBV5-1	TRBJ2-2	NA	TGCGCCAGCAGCTTGGCAGGTTTGGACAGGGGTTCCTCCGGGGAGCTGTTTTTT	CASSLAGLDRGSSGELFF
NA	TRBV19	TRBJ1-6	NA	TGTGCCAGTAGTAGCCCGGAGAGCTCCTATAATTCACCCCTCCACTTT	CASSSPESSYNSPLHF
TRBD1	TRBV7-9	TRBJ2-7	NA	TGTGCCAGCAGCCGAACGACAGGGATGCCCTACGAGCAGTACTTC	CASSRTTGMPYEQYF
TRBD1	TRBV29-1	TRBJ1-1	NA	TGCAGCGCTCAACTCCGAACAGGGGGCACTGAAGCTTTCTTT	CSAQLRTGGTEAFF
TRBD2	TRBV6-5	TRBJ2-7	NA	TGTGCCAGCAGCTCCAGGGGACTAGCGCGATACGAGCAGTACTTC	CASSSRGLARYEQYF
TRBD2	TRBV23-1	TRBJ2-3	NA	TGCGCCAGCAGTCACAACTATTTTCCGGGACTACCTAGAAAAGAGACGCAGTATTTT	CASSHNYFPGLPRKETQYF
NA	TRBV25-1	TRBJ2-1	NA	TGTGCCAGCAGTGAAAGCGAGGGGGACGACTCCTACAATGAGCAGTTCTTC	CASSESEGDDSYNEQFF
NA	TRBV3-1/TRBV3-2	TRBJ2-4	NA	TGTGCCAGCAGCCCAGGGGACAAAAACATTCAGTACTTC	CASSPGDKNIQYF
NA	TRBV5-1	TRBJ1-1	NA	TGCGCCAGCCGGCGAGGACAGAACACTGAAGCTTTCTTT	CASRRGQNTEAFF
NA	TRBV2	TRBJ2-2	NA	TGTGCCAGCAGTGAACAGGGGTCCGCGAACACCGGGGAGCTGTTTTTT	CASSEQGSANTGELFF
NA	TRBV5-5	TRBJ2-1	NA	TGTGCCAGCAGCTTGCCGCTATACAATGAGCAGTTCTTC	CASSLPLYNEQFF
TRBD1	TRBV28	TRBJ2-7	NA	TGTGCCAGCAGTTTGGTAGGGGGCCCCTACGAGCAGTACTTC	CASSLVGGPYEQYF